This T cell receptor (beta chain) was sequenced for a study of T cell repertoires in cytomegalovirus infection. TCRdb independently ran MiXCR on the reads; one entry per CDR3 protein. The sample consists of about 770,000 distinct CDR3 sequences, 25% to 35% of them appearing once. Points from the study as a whole: CMV-specific TCR beta clonotypes restricted by HLA-C were the ones dominating the ex vivo response.

Of note for this clonotype: What it recognizes is unknown.

This receptor was identified in a human donor in good health (CMV status not recorded). Some clones in this sample may be carry-over from other donors' samples. Source: cultured CD8+ T cells from PBMCs, taken from culture after CMV antigen stimulation.

In DNA form, the CDR3 reads TGTGCCAGCAGTGAAGAACAGTCATCCTATAATTCACCCCTCCACTTT. Its protein is CASSEEQSSYNSPLHF. V is TRBV6-1 and J is TRBJ1-6; D gene uncertain. From germline, CDR1 is MNHNS and CDR2 SASEGT. The CDR3 is 16 amino acids. Between the trimmed V and J ends, which lost 1 base and 1 base, there was a span of 8 bases.